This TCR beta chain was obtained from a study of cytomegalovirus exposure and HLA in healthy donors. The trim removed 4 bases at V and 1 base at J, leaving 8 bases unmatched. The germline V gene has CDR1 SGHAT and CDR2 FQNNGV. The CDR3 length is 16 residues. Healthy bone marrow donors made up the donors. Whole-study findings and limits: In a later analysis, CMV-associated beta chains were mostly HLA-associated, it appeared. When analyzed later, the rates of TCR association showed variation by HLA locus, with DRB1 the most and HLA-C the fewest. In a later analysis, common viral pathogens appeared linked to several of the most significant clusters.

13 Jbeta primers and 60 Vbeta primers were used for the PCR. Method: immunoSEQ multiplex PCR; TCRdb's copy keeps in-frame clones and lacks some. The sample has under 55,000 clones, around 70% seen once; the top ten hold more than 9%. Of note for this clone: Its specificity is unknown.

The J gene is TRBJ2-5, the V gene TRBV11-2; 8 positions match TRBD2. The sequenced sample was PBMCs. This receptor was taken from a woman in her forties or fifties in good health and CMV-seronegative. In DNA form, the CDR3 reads TGTGCCAGCAGCTCTGTAGCGGGGCGTTTCCAAGAGACCCAGTACTTC. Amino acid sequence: CASSSVAGRFQETQYF.